One sample yielded the 7 T cell receptor beta chains listed below, sequenced in a study of post-analysis software for immune sequencing data. Study observations and caveats: About five TRBV segments, including TRBV5-6, TRBV5-1 and TRBV20-1, were more frequent in patients than controls.

Built from TCR beta cDNA, the libraries had unique molecular identifiers in them. TCRdb re-derived calls from the PCR reads in MiXCR, one entry per CDR3 protein. The sample lists about 820,000 distinct CDR3 sequences; about 57% were seen once. These receptors are not linked to any known antigen. Sequencing was carried out using blood. The receptors come from a girl aged 5-17 years with multiple sclerosis.

The CDR3 loop is CASSLRGGPTEAFF. The DNA for the CDR3 is TGTGCCAGCAGTTTACGGGGGGGCCCCACTGAAGCTTTCTTT. The rearrangement joins TRBV27 to TRBJ1-1; possibly TRBD1 for D (6 bases). Germline loops: CDR1 MNHEY, CDR2 SMNVEV (reference sequence). With 2 bases removed from V and 4 bases from J, the gap between germline ends came to 11 bases. CDR3 size: 14 residues.

This clonotype was picked up a small number of times. The chain links TRBV12-3 or TRBV12-4 to TRBJ2-5, with 7 nucleotides matching TRBD1. The tail of the sequence fits TRBJ2-7 better, so the J call may be wrong. The CDR3 is 13 amino acids. The CDR3 here is CASRTRDSYEQYF. For the CDR3, the DNA is TGTGCCAGCAGAACCCGGGACAGCTACGAGCAGTACTTC.

V and J are TRBV29-1 and TRBJ1-1; D possibly corresponds to TRBD1 (5 bases). This CDR3 has 12 amino acids. Trimming cost V 7 bases and J 5 bases, with 14 bases left between them. Germline-derived CDR1 and CDR2 are SQVTM and ANQGSEA. The chain's CDR3 is CSARTRSTEAFF. CDR3 sequence (DNA): TGCAGCGCTCGGACACGTAGTACTGAAGCTTTCTTT.

This chain uses TRBV7-3 with TRBJ2-1, with a possible D match to TRBD1 (6 bases). The CDR3 consists of 15 residues. Looked up from germline, CDR1 is SGHTA and CDR2 is FQGTGA. V dropped 5 bases and J dropped 4 bases, with 15 bases sitting between them. The CDR3 region has the DNA TGTGCCAGCAGCCTGGGGGCTATGGGGTACAATGAGCAGTTCTTC. Translating gives CASSLGAMGYNEQFF.

Comment on this clonotype: The conserved phenylalanine or tryptophan normally closing the CDR3 is absent here, so this likely arose from a read error. This chain's CDR3 is CAISELTSRAGIPLGDEQYL. CDR3 DNA: TGTGCCATCAGTGAGTTAACGTCGAGGGCAGGGATTCCCCTCGGGGACGAGCAGTACCTC. V gene TRBV10-3 combines with J gene TRBJ2-7; the D gene could be TRBD1 or TRBD2 (5 bases each). Germline lookup yields CDR1 ENHRY and CDR2 SYGVKD. The CDR3 is 20 residues long. V was pared by 1 base and J by 5 bases, with 30 bases between.

Many counts were recorded for this clonotype. The chain combines TRBV12-5 with TRBJ2-3; D is unresolved. Germline CDR1 reads LGHNT; CDR2 reads FRNRAP. The CDR3 is made up of 14 amino acids. V was clipped by 1 base and J by 1 base, with 6 bases between them. This CDR3 is CASGLGDGTDTQYF. DNA for the CDR3: TGTGCTAGTGGTTTGGGAGACGGCACAGATACGCAGTATTTT.

This chain links TRBV5-1 with TRBJ2-3; D might be TRBD1 or TRBD2, each matching 5 bases. The CDR3 has 15 residues. V lost 3 bases, J lost 0 bases, and 11 bases lay in between. Germline values: CDR1 SGHRS, CDR2 YFSETQ. Written as DNA, the CDR3 is TGCGCCAGCAGCTCGGGACGGCCTAGCACAGATACGCAGTATTTT. It encodes CASSSGRPSTDTQYF.